This T cell receptor beta chain was captured in a study of blood T cells in healthy people across ages (dated by TCRdb to between 2014 and 2017). Context from the whole study: Template switching captured roughly one uniquely barcoded TCR beta cDNA molecule per two T cells in model experiments. To track age-related changes in TCR beta repertoire diversity, the study relied on deep sequencing normalized with unique cDNA molecular identifiers. For two donors (one aged 18 to 29 and one aged 80 or older), the study analyzed two additional independent replicas of 1 million unique cDNA reads from the same blood draw. Four age groups were formed from the donors: young (average approximately 17 years), middle-aged (around 40), aged (around 68) and long-lived (roughly 88). Donors of different ages were randomly distributed across sequencing lanes to avoid experimental bias.

Systemically healthy Caucasian individuals from Russia, around 39 in total and aged roughly 6 to 100 years, were included as donors. Around 9.8 milliliters of peripheral blood were collected from each donor into EDTA-treated Vacutainer tubes. Ficoll-Paque density-gradient centrifugation was used to isolate PBMCs, with at least 6.5 million obtained per sample. Total RNA was extracted from PBMCs with Trizol reagent, with at least 6 micrograms obtained per sample. Naive CD45RAhigh/CD27high T cell percentages were measured by flow cytometry on a PBMC aliquot from every donor. This clonotype was seen more than once but under ten times. Its recognized antigen is unknown. Base qualities are not at hand, and no much larger clone is one base apart. From the germline V gene, CDR1 is SGHRS and CDR2 is YFSETQ. There are 14 amino acids in the CDR3, from cysteine to phenylalanine inclusive. Only the CDR3 DNA is retained, 42 bases long and in frame from the first base. V loses 0 bases of germline sequence and J loses 4 bases, and the interval between the two ends is 10 bases.

What the study reported, not specific to this receptor: The CMV infection status of donors was not known, potentially confounding age-related changes in expanded clonotypes. Conclusive comparison of naive and antigen-experienced compartments was prevented by the profiling of bulk unsorted PBMCs. Total diversity estimates from one million sequenced T cells were considered lower bounds and underestimates. Compared with the aged group, the long-lived group had more naive CD4+ T cells, fewer expanded clones and increased TCR diversity, suggesting age selection. Observed TCR beta diversity correlated strongly with the percentage of naive T cells measured by flow cytometry. Observed TCR beta diversity per million T cells fell roughly linearly with age, and a significant reduction was already apparent by age approximately 41.

The library was produced with 5' RACE. The sequencer listed for this sample is Illumina HiSeq 2500. The second PCR ran for about 6 to 11 cycles and used a J-beta primer mix along with a sample-barcoded 5' primer. A template-switch 5' adaptor carrying 12 random nucleotides introduced a unique molecular identifier onto each TCR beta cDNA molecule. Each sample yielded at least 2.5 million CDR3-containing paired-end reads. All of the RNA was converted into first-strand cDNA using the Mint cDNA synthesis kit, with a TRBC-specific oligonucleotide serving as the primer. Following uracil-DNA glycosylase treatment, all cDNA underwent a first 18-cycle PCR with the universal primers M1SS and BC2_uni_R. On the study's bioinformatics: For normalization, 1 million high-quality reads were randomly selected from each sample, with every read carrying a distinct molecular identifier. Instead of being binned into consensus sequences, reads that shared molecular identifiers were thrown out. CDR3 identification, clonotype clustering and error correction used MiTCR with a Q25 quality threshold and the strictest error-elimination algorithm. A nonparametric unseen species model with Euler transformation was used to estimate a lower bound on total TCR beta diversity. TCRdb's own reprocessing of the public reads used fastp at Q25 and MiXCR and kept productive beta chains. Rows merge per CDR3 protein into single entries with the most common DNA and genes. The V and J calls reflect TCRdb's pipeline rather than the authors' work. This sample holds about 970,000 distinct CDR3 sequences; roughly half were observed only once. The ten biggest clones cover around a fifth of the sample.

What was sequenced was blood. The chain links TRBV5-1 with TRBJ2-5; no D gene can be assigned with confidence. This clonotype was sampled from a woman aged 55 to 70 in good health. CDR3 loop: CASSLVPGGETQYF. The DNA sequence is given as TGCGCCAGCAGCTTGGTACCGGGTGGAGAGACCCAGTACTTC.